This note documents a single TCR beta chain sequence. Coverage ceases 3 residues before the CDR3 finishes, and the germline J gene fills in the end. Between the trimmed V and J ends, which lost 3 bases and 1 base, there was a span of 9 bases. CDR3 length equals 14 residues. Germline assignment: CDR1 DFQATT and CDR2 SNEGSKA (reference sequence). Data came from immunoSEQ multiplex PCR; TCRdb stores just in-frame clones and leaves some out. The sample features more than 30,000 clones, with around 1.7% in its top ten. This specimen comes from a study of T cells in women clearing cervical HPV infection. Material for sequencing was blood buffy coat. The sequence was obtained from a woman between 18 and 70 years old with a cervical HPV16 infection that either progressed to CIN3+ or cleared (not recorded which). This chain connects TRBV20-1 to TRBJ2-2; D ambiguous. CDR3 protein: CSASLPRNTGELFF. The sequenced part of the CDR3 DNA is TGCAGTGCTAGCCTACCGAGGAACACCGGGGAG.